Shown below are 27 T cell receptor beta chains from a single sample sequenced in a study of blood T cell repertoires in COVID-19. Here immunoSEQ multiplex PCR was the method, and the copy in TCRdb shows in-frame clones only, minus some. The sample yields over 45,000 clones, approximately 86% seen once. Sequenced sample: peripheral blood. The source of these receptors is a woman over 75 with acute or convalescent COVID-19.

The V gene is TRBV28, the J gene TRBJ1-1, with no clear D. Trimming stripped 6 bases from V and 7 bases from J, with 12 bases between. The CDR3 totals 12 residues. The germline V gene encodes CDR1 MDHEN and CDR2 SYDVKM. The CDR3 nucleotides read TGTGCCAGCAGCAGAGGGTTTTATGAAGCTTTCTTT. Encoded protein: CASSRGFYEAFF.

This clone has just a few counts. The J gene is TRBJ1-2, the V gene TRBV11-2; D may be TRBD1 (6 bases). The CDR3 covers 14 residues. CDR1 SGHAT and CDR2 FQNNGV come from the germline V gene. V dropped 11 bases and J dropped 2 bases, with 18 bases sitting between them. CDR3 nucleotides: TGTGCCTGGAAGTGGGGGGGCACAAACTATGGCTACACCTTC. Translated, it gives CAWKWGGTNYGYTF.

The chain joins TRBV12-3 or TRBV12-4 to TRBJ2-7; D might be TRBD1 (5 bases). V gave up 3 bases and J gave up 3 bases, with 9 bases separating them. This CDR3 has 13 residues. CDR3 nucleotides: TGTGCCAGCAGTTTGGACATGATCTACGAGCAGTACTTC. Translating it yields CASSLDMIYEQYF.

In its sample, this clone was seen a few times. This CDR3 reads CASRGQSYNSPLHF. The CDR3 nucleotides are TGTGCCAGCAGGGGACAGAGCTATAATTCACCCCTCCACTTT. The rearrangement joins TRBV6-5 to TRBJ1-6; TRBD1 matches 7 bases. Germline V gene lookup returns CDR1 MNHEY and CDR2 SVGAGI. The length of the CDR3 is 14 residues. The J segment lost 3 bases and the V segment lost 6 bases, leaving 2 bases of the junction unmatched.

This chain links TRBV5-1 with TRBJ1-1; D perhaps matches TRBD1 (5 bases). Trimming stripped 5 bases from V and 4 bases from J, with 15 bases between. Germline V gene lookup returns CDR1 SGHRS and CDR2 YFSETQ. The CDR3 extends over 14 amino acids. The CDR3, as DNA: TGCGCCAGCAGGCCGGGGGAAAGGGGCACTGAAGCTTTCTTT. This encodes CASRPGERGTEAFF.

The chain uses TRBV5-1 and TRBJ1-2; TRBD1 agrees at 7 bases. This CDR3 is built from 13 residues. Germline CDR1 SGHRS, CDR2 YFSETQ. V lost 2 bases and J lost 6; bases outside the gene matches: 4. The CDR3 protein is CASSLWGTDGYTF. In DNA, the CDR3 is TGCGCCAGCAGCTTATGGGGGACAGATGGCTACACCTTC.

This chain links TRBV29-1 with TRBJ2-7, with a weak D call TRBD1 (5 bases). Trimming stripped 5 bases from V and 7 bases from J, with 15 bases between. Germline CDR1 is SQVTM and CDR2 is ANQGSEA. The CDR3 loop spans 12 amino acids. CDR3 sequence: CSVNGASKEQYF. The CDR3 DNA follows: TGCAGCGTTAATGGGGCTTCGAAGGAGCAGTACTTC.

This clone came up a few times. The chain uses TRBV7-9 and TRBJ1-2, with 9 bases that match TRBD1. Germline V lookup: CDR1 SEHNR, CDR2 FQNEAQ (reference sequence). The CDR3 contains 13 residues. Trimming at V came to 5 bases and at J to 7 bases, leaving 5 bases not matched to a gene. The CDR3 loop reads CASSERDRAGYTF. Written as DNA, the CDR3 is TGTGCCAGCAGCGAGCGGGACAGGGCTGGCTACACCTTC.

This clone was observed a handful of times. This rearrangement joins TRBV9 to TRBJ2-7, with TRBD1 matching 10 bases. This CDR3 has 16 residues. The germline V gene has CDR1 SGDLS and CDR2 YYNGEE. V dropped 0 bases and J dropped 1; count of bases not matched to a gene: 4. CDR3 nucleotide sequence: TGTGCCAGCAGCGTAGACCAGGGACAGGGGTCCTACGAGCAGTACTTC. It encodes CASSVDQGQGSYEQYF.

The gene calls are TRBV25-1 and TRBJ1-2; the D gene is possibly TRBD1 (6 bases). The CDR3 consists of 15 residues. V was pared by 1 base and J by 4 bases, with 13 bases between. Germline V gene sequence: CDR1 MGHDK, CDR2 SYGVNS. The DNA for the CDR3 is TGTGCCAGCAGTGAATGGGTACAGGGAACCTATGGCTACACCTTC. Protein: CASSEWVQGTYGYTF.

The CDR3 sequence is CASRGRNTGELFF. CDR3 sequence (DNA): TGTGCCAGCAGGGGGAGGAACACCGGGGAGCTGTTTTTT. The rearrangement joins TRBV7-2 to TRBJ2-2, with D perhaps matching TRBD2 (5 bases). Germline V lookup: CDR1 SGHTA, CDR2 FQGNSA. Deletions cut 6 bases from V and 1 base from J, with 6 bases between. The CDR3 is 13 residues long.

V gene TRBV7-2 combines with J gene TRBJ1-5, with a weak D call TRBD1 (6 bases). The CDR3 loop spans 15 amino acids. The V gene lost 6 bases and the J gene lost 0 bases, with 12 bases spanning the gap. Germline V lookup: CDR1 SGHTA, CDR2 FQGNSA. CDR3 coding DNA: TGTGCCAGCAGGGAACAGGGCTCTAGCAATCAGCCCCAGCATTTT. It codes for CASREQGSSNQPQHF.

The rearrangement links TRBV7-8 to TRBJ2-1; the D gene is possibly TRBD1 (6 bases). The CDR3 totals 16 residues. The germline gives CDR1 SGHVS, CDR2 FQNEAQ. V shed 0 bases and J shed 2 bases, with 11 bases lying between them. CDR3 residues: CASSLAQGSTYNEQFF. In DNA, the CDR3 is TGTGCCAGCAGCTTAGCACAGGGCAGTACCTACAATGAGCAGTTCTTC.

This rearrangement joins TRBV7-3 to TRBJ2-5, with 7 nucleotides matching TRBD1. The CDR3 loop spans 15 amino acids. Germline CDR1 SGHTA, CDR2 FQGTGA. The V segment lost 5 bases and the J segment 2 bases; nucleotides outside the gene matches: 8. The CDR3 coding sequence is TGTGCCAGCAGCCCCACCCGGGACAGACAAGAGACCCAGTACTTC. Its protein is CASSPTRDRQETQYF. The full variable domain, completed using reference TRBV7-3 and TRBJ2-5, is GAGVSQTPSNKVTEKGKYVELRCDPISGHTALYWYRQSLGQGPEFLIYFQGTGAADDSGLPNDRFFAVRPEGSVSTLKIQRTERGDSAVYLCASSPTRDRQETQYFGPGTRLLVL.

The rearrangement joins TRBV5-4 to TRBJ1-1, with TRBD1 as a possible D gene (5 bases). Germline V gene data show CDR1 as SGHNT and CDR2 as YYREEE (reference sequence). This CDR3 has 13 amino acids. V was pared by 1 base and J by 5 bases, with 9 bases between. CDR3 nucleotide sequence: TGTGCCAGCAGCTTGCCTGGGGGGACTGAAGCTTTCTTT. It translates to CASSLPGGTEAFF.

The rearrangement uses TRBV7-2 and TRBJ2-5; D is unclear. Germline V gene data show CDR1 as SGHTA and CDR2 as FQGNSA. With 3 bases removed from V and 2 bases from J, the gap between germline ends came to 10 bases. This CDR3 has 14 amino acids. This CDR3 reads CASSFQESQETQYF. Written as DNA, the CDR3 is TGTGCCAGCAGCTTTCAAGAGTCTCAAGAGACCCAGTACTTC.

The V and J genes are TRBV20-1 and TRBJ2-1, with D possibly matching TRBD2 (6 bases). The CDR3 is 11 residues long. V lost 5 bases, J lost 6 bases, and 8 bases lay in between. Germline V gene sequence: CDR1 DFQATT, CDR2 SNEGSKA (reference sequence). The DNA for the CDR3 is TGCAGTGCTGAGCGGGCCAATGAGCAGTTCTTC. It translates to CSAERANEQFF.

The chain carries TRBV7-2 and TRBJ1-5; TRBD1 matches at 7 bases. Germline assignment: CDR1 SGHTA and CDR2 FQGNSA. V shed 1 base, J shed 0 bases, and the junction held 0 bases outside the gene matches. This CDR3 comprises 15 residues. The CDR3 loop is CASSLDRGSNQPQHF. DNA of the CDR3: TGTGCCAGCAGCTTAGACAGGGGTAGCAATCAGCCCCAGCATTTT.

Only a few counts were recorded for this clone. The chain combines TRBV7-9 with TRBJ2-1; D remains ambiguous. The CDR3 covers 14 residues. Between the trimmed V and J ends, which lost 2 bases and 2 bases, there was a span of 7 bases. The V gene's germline CDR1 is SEHNR and CDR2 FQNEAQ (reference sequence). The CDR3 nucleotides read TGTGCCAGCAGCTTATCCAGCGCCTACAATGAGCAGTTCTTC. Residues: CASSLSSAYNEQFF.

This chain uses TRBV19 with TRBJ1-1, with TRBD1 identical over 8 bases. V shed 0 bases and J 1 base; nucleotides not matched to a gene: 4. The V gene's germline CDR1 is LNHDA and CDR2 SQIVND (reference sequence). This CDR3 has 16 residues. CDR3 sequence reads: CASSIDGQGGNTEAFF. The CDR3 region has the DNA TGTGCCAGTAGTATAGATGGACAGGGCGGGAACACTGAAGCTTTCTTT.

This clone was seen only a few times. The rearrangement joins TRBV7-8 to TRBJ2-7, with TRBD1 matching over 7 bases. Germline values: CDR1 SGHVS, CDR2 FQNEAQ. The J segment lost 0 bases and the V segment lost 5 bases, leaving 1 base of the junction unmatched. This CDR3 is built from 13 residues. CDR3 sequence: CASSGTASYEQYF. In nucleotides, the CDR3 is TGTGCCAGCAGCGGGACAGCCTCCTACGAGCAGTACTTC.

V and J are TRBV2 and TRBJ2-2; 8 bases fit TRBD2. With 6 bases clipped from V and 7 bases from J, the junction kept 13 bases outside the gene matches. Germline V gives CDR1 SNHLY, CDR2 FYNNEI. This CDR3 spans 16 amino acids. Written as DNA, the CDR3 is TGTGCCAGCAGCCTCGGGGGTAGCGGGGTCGGCGGGGAGCTGTTTTTT. Encoded protein: CASSLGGSGVGGELFF.

This chain joins TRBV5-6 and TRBJ1-5, with 9 bases that match TRBD1. This CDR3 has 14 amino acids. The germline V gene encodes CDR1 SGHDT and CDR2 YYEEEE. Unmatched junction bases numbered 5, after V lost 3 bases and J lost 7 bases. CDR3 DNA sequence: TGTGCCAGCAGCTCTGGACAGGGGTGGCAGCCCCAGCATTTT. Encoded protein: CASSSGQGWQPQHF.

V is TRBV6-2 or TRBV6-3 and J is TRBJ2-7, with D tentatively TRBD1 (6 bases). The germline V and J ends were trimmed by 2 bases and 3 bases, with 14 bases remaining between them. CDR1 and CDR2 (germline): MNHEY, SVGEGT. The CDR3 spans 15 residues. The CDR3 loop reads CASSYLRDTFYEQYF. The CDR3 nucleotides are TGTGCCAGCAGTTACCTCCGGGACACCTTCTACGAGCAGTACTTC.

This clone has just one count. V usage is TRBV6-6 and J usage is TRBJ1-1, with 8 nucleotides matching TRBD1. In germline, CDR1 is MNHNY, CDR2 SVGAGI (reference sequence). CDR3 size: 13 residues. V was pared by 5 bases and J by 7 bases, with 6 bases of the junction left unmatched. For the CDR3, the DNA is TGTGCCAGCAGTAGGACAGGGATCGATGAAGCTTTCTTT. Translated, it gives CASSRTGIDEAFF.

The chain recombines TRBV6-5 with TRBJ2-3; D unclear. The CDR3 has 14 residues. The germline CDR1 and CDR2 sequences are MNHEY and SVGAGI. The ends were cut back, 2 bases at V and 4 bases at J, with 10 bases in the middle. The CDR3 sequence is CASSYRPRADTQYF. The CDR3 nucleotides read TGTGCCAGCAGTTACCGCCCTAGAGCAGATACGCAGTATTTT.

The chain carries TRBV2 and TRBJ1-2; TRBD1 matches at 9 bases. The CDR3 is 14 amino acids. Germline V CDR1 and CDR2: SNHLY, FYNNEI. After removal of 7 bases from V and 4 bases from J, the junction contained 7 bases not matched to a gene. CDR3 in DNA: TGTGCCAGCAATCCCGTGACAGGGGGCTATGGCTACACCTTC. Translation gives CASNPVTGGYGYTF.